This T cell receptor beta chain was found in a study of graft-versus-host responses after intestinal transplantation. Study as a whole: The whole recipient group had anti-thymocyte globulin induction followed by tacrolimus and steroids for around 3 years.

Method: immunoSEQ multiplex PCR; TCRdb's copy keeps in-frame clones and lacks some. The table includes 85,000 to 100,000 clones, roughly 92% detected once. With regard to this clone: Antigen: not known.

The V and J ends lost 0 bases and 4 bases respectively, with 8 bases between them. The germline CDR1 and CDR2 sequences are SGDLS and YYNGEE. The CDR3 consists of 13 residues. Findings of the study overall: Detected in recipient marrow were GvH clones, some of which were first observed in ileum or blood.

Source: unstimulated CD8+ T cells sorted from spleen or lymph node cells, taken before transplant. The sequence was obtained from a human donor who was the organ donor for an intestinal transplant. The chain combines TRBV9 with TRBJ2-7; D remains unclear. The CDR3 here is CASSVGPSYEQYF. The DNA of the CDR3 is TGTGCCAGCAGCGTAGGGCCCTCTTACGAGCAGTACTTC.